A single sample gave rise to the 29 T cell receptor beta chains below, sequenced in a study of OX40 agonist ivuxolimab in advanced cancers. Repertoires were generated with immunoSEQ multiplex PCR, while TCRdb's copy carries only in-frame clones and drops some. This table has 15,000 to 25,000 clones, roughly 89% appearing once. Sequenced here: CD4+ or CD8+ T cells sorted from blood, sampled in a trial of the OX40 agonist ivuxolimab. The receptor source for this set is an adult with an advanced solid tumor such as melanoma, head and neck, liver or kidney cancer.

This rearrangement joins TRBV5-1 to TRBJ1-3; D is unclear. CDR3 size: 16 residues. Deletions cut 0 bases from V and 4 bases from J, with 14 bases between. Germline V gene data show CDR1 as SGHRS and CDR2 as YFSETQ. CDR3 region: CASSLEGLLAGNTIYF. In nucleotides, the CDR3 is TGCGCCAGCAGCTTGGAGGGCCTGCTGGCAGGAAACACCATATATTTT. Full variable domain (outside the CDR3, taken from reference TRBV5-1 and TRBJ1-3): KAGVTQTPRYLIKTRGQQVTLSCSPISGHRSVSWYQQTPGQGLQFLFEYFSETQRNKGNFPGRFSGRQFSNSRSEMNVSTLELGDSALYLCASSLEGLLAGNTIYFGEGSWLTVV.

CDR3 amino acids: CASSNRGLAGGTPTDTQYF. The CDR3, as DNA: TGTGCCAGCAGCAACCGGGGACTAGCGGGAGGGACTCCCACAGATACGCAGTATTTT. This chain uses TRBV13 with TRBJ2-3; 16 positions match TRBD2. From germline, CDR1 is PRHDT and CDR2 FYEKMQ (reference sequence). CDR3 length: 19 amino acids. With V trimmed by 5 bases and J by 2 bases, 10 bases remained unmatched.

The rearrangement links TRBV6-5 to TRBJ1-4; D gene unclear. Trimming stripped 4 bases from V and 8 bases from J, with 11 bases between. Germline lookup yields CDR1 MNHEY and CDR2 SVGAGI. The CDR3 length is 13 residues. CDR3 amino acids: CASSLTGREKLFF. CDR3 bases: TGTGCCAGCAGTTTAACTGGGAGGGAAAAACTGTTTTTT.

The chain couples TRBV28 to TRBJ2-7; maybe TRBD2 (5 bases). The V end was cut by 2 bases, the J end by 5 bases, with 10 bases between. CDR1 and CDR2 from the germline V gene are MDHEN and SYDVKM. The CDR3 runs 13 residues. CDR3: CASSLGGANEQYF. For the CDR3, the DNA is TGTGCCAGCAGTTTAGGAGGCGCAAACGAGCAGTACTTC. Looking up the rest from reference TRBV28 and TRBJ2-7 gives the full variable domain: DVKVTQSSRYLVKRTGEKVFLECVQDMDHENMFWYRQDPGLGLRLIYFSYDVKMKEKGDIPEGYSVSREKKERFSLILESASTNQTSMYLCASSLGGANEQYFGPGTRLTVT.

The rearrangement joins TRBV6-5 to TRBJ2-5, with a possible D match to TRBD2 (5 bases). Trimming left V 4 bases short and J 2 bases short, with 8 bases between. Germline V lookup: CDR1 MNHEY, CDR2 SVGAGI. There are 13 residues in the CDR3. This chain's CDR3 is CASSSDSQETQYF. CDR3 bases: TGTGCCAGCAGTTCGGACTCGCAAGAGACCCAGTACTTC.

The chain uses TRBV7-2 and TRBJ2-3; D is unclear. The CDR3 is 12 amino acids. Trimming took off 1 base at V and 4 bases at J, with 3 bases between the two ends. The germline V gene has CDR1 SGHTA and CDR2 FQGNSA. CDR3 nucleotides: TGTGCCAGCAGCTTAGTTCCAGATACGCAGTATTTT. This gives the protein CASSLVPDTQYF.

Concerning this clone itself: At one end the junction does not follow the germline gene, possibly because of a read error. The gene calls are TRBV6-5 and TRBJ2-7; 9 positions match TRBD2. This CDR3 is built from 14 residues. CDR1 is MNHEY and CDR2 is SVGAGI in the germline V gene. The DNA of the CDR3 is TGTGCCAGCAGTATGACTAGCGGCAACTACGAGCAATACTTC. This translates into CASSMTSGNYEQYF.

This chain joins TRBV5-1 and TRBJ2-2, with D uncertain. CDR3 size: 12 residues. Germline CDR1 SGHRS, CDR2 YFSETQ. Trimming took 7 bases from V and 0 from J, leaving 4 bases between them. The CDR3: CASSTNTGELFF. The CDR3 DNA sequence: TGCGCCAGCTCTACGAACACCGGGGAGCTGTTTTTT. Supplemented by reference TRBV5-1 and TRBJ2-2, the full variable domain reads KAGVTQTPRYLIKTRGQQVTLSCSPISGHRSVSWYQQTPGQGLQFLFEYFSETQRNKGNFPGRFSGRQFSNSRSEMNVSTLELGDSALYLCASSTNTGELFFGEGSRLTVL.

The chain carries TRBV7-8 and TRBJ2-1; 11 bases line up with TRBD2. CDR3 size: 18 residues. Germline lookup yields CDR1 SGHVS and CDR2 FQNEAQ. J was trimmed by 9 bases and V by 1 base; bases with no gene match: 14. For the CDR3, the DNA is TGTGCCAGCAGCTTAGTCTTAGCGGGAGGGCCTGTTGGTGGTGAGCAGTTCTTC. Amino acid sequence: CASSLVLAGGPVGGEQFF.

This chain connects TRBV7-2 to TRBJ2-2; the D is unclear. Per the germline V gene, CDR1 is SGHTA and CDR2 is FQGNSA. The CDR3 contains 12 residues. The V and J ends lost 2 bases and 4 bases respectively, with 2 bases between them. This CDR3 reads CASSLPTGELFF. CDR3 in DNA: TGTGCCAGCAGCTTACCCACCGGGGAGCTGTTTTTT.

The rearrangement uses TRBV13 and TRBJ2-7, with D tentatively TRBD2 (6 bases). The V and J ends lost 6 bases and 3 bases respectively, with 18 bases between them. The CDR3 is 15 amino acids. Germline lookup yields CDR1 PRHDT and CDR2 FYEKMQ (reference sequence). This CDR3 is CASSRRAEGSYEQYF. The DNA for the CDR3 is TGTGCCAGCAGTAGGCGGGCGGAGGGAAGCTACGAGCAGTACTTC.

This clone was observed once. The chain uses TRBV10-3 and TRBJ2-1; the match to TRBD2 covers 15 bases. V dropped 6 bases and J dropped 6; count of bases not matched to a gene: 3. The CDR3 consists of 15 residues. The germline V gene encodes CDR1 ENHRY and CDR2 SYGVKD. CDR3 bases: TGTGCCATCAGCGGACTAGCGGGAGGGTCCAATGAGCAGTTCTTC. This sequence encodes CAISGLAGGSNEQFF.

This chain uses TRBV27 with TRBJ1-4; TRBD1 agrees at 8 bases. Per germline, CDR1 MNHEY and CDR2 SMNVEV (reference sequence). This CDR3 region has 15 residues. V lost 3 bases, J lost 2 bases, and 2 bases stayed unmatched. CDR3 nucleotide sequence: TGTGCCAGCAGTTTCGGACAGGGCACTAATGAAAAACTGTTTTTT. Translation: CASSFGQGTNEKLFF. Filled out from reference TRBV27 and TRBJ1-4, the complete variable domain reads EAQVTQNPRYLITVTGKKLTVTCSQNMNHEYMSWYRQDPGLGLRQIYYSMNVEVTDKGDVPEGYKVSRKEKRNFPLILESPSPNQTSLYFCASSFGQGTNEKLFFGSGTQLSVL.

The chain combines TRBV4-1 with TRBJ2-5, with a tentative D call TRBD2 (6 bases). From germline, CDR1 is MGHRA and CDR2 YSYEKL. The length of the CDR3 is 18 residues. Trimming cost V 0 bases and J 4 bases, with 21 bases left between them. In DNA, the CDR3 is TGCGCCAGCAGCCAAGAAGGTGGGGCGGCGGGAAGTAGAGAGACCCAGTACTTC. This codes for CASSQEGGAAGSRETQYF.

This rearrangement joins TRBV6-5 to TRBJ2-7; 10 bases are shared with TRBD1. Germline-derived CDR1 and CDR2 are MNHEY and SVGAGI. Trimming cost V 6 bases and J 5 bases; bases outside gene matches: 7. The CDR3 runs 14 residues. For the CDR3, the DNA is TGTGCCAGCAGCCAGGGACAGGGGTACCACGAGCAGTACTTC. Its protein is CASSQGQGYHEQYF.

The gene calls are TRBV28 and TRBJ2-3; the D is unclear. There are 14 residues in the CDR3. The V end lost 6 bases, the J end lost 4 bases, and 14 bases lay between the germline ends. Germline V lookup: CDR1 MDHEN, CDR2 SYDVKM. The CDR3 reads CASSTQKWADTQYF. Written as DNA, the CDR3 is TGTGCCAGCAGCACCCAAAAGTGGGCAGATACGCAGTATTTT.

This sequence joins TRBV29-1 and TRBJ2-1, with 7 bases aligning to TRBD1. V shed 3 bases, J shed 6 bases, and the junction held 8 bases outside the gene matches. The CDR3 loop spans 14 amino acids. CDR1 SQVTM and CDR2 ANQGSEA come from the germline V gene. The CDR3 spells CSVDTTGIGNEQFF. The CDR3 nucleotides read TGCAGCGTTGATACGACAGGGATTGGCAATGAGCAGTTCTTC.

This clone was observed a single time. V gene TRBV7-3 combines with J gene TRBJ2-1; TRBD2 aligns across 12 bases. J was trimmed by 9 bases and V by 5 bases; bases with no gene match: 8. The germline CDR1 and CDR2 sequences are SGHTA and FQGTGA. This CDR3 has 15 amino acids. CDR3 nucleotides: TGTGCCAGCAGCCCAGGACTAGCGGGGACTTCTGAGCAGTTCTTC. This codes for CASSPGLAGTSEQFF.

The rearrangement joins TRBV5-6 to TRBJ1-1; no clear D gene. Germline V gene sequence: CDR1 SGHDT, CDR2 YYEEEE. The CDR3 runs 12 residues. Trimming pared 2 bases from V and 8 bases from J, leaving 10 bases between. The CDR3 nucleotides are TGTGCCAGCAGCTTCGGGTACAGAGAAGCTTTCTTT. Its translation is CASSFGYREAFF.

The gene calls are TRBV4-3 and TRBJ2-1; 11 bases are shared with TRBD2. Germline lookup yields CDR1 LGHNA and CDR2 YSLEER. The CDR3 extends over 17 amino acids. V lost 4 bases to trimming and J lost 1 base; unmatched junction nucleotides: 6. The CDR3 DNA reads TGCGCCAGCAGCCTATCTAGCGGGGGGACTTCCTACAATGAGCAGTTCTTC. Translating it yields CASSLSSGGTSYNEQFF.

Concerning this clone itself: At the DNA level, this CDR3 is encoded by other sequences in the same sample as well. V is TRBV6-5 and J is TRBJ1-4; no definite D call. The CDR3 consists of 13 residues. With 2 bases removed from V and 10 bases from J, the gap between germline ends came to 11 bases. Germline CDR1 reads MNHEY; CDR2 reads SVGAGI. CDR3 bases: TGTGCCAGCAGTTACACTTCGGGTGGAAAACTGTTTTTT. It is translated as CASSYTSGGKLFF.

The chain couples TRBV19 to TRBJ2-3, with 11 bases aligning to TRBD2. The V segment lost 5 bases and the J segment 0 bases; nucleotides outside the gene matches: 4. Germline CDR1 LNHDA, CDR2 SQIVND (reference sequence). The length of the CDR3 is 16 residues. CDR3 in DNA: TGTGCCAGTAGTGCGACTAGCGGGACTAGCACAGATACGCAGTATTTT. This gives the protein CASSATSGTSTDTQYF.

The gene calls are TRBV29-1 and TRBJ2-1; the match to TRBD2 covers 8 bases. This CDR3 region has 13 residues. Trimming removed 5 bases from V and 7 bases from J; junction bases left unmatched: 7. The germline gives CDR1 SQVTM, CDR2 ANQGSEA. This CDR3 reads CSVWASGLNEQFF. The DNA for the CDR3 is TGCAGCGTTTGGGCTAGCGGGTTGAATGAGCAGTTCTTC.

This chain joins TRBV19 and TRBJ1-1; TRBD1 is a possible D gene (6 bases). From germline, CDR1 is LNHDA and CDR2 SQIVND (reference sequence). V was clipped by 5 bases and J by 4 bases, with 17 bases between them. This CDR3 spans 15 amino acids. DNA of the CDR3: TGTGCCAGTAGTCTACAACAGGGCTACAGCACTGAAGCTTTCTTT. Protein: CASSLQQGYSTEAFF.

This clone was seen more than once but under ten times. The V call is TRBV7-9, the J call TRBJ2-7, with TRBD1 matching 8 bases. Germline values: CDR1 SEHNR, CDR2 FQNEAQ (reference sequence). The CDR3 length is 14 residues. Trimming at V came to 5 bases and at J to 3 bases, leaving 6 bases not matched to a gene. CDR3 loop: CASSTGQGHYEQYF. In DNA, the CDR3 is TGTGCCAGCAGCACCGGACAGGGCCACTACGAGCAGTACTTC.

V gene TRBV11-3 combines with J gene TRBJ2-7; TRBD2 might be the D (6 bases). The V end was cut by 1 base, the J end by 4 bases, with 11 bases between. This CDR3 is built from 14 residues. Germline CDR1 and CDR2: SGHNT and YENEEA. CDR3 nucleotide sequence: TGTGCCAGCAGCTTAGGGACTATGATTTACGAGCAGTACTTC. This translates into CASSLGTMIYEQYF.

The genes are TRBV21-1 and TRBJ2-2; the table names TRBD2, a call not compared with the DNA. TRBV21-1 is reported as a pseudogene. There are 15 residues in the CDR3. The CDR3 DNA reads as TGTGCCAGCGCCCTAGGGAGGATGAACACCGGGGAGCTGTTTTTT. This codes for CASALGRMNTGELFF.

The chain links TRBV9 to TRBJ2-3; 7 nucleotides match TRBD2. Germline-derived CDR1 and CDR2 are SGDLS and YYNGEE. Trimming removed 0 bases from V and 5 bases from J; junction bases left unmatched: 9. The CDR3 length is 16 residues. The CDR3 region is CASSVVSSGLGDTQYF. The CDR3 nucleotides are TGTGCCAGCAGCGTAGTATCTAGCGGCCTGGGAGATACGCAGTATTTT.

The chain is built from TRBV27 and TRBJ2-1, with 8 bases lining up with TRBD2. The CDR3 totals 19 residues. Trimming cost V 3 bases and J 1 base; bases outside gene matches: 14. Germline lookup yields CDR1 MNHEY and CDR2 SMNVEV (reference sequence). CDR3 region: CASSFGTRSPGGSYNEQFF. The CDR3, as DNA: TGTGCCAGCAGTTTCGGGACTAGAAGTCCCGGAGGATCCTACAATGAGCAGTTCTTC.